This TCR beta chain was sequenced in a study of T cell changes during pregnancy in multiple sclerosis. Germline CDR1 reads MNHEY; CDR2 reads SMNVEV (reference sequence). Losses at the gene ends were 1 base for V and 14 bases for J; bases not matched to a gene: 6. CDR3 length: 12 amino acids. The repertoire was sequenced with immunoSEQ multiplex PCR; TCRdb's copy has only in-frame clones and lacks some. The data show some 70,000 clones, 85% to 95% seen once. Specimen: CD8+ T cells from peripheral blood mononuclear cells, collected in the third trimester of pregnancy. The receptor comes from a female donor in good health, enrolled as a control in a pregnancy study. This chain joins TRBV27 and TRBJ2-3; 7 bases line up with TRBD1. Here the CDR3 reads CASSLWGTVLYF. DNA of the CDR3: TGTGCCAGCAGTTTATGGGGGACAGTGCTGTATTTT.